These T cell receptor beta chains were read from a single sample in a study of cytomegalovirus exposure and HLA in healthy donors. Assay used: immunoSEQ multiplex PCR; TCRdb lists only in-frame clones, some missing. Seen here are a few hundred thousand clones, 86% observed once, and the top ten hold over 0.8%. The sample taken for sequencing was PBMCs. Receptors were obtained from a woman between 18 and 29 years old in good health and CMV-seronegative. Each CDR3 is given without its conserved first and last residue.

V: TRBV30
CDR3: AWAGQGTAEAF

V: TRBV6-5
CDR3: ASSYGRGRATEAF

V: TRBV13
CDR3: ASSSTFLSSYNEQF

V: TRBV5-1
CDR3: ASSPGTENTGELF

V: TRBV2
CDR3: ASRTPDGLKNIQY

V: TRBV21-1
CDR3: ASSKISRKSTEAF

V: TRBV5-1
CDR3: ASSFGGNSYEQY

V: TRBV5-8
CDR3: ASSSVWREGTGELF

V: TRBV9
CDR3: ASSVATGTHTEAF

V: TRBV5-1
CDR3: ASSLGGRKDDEQY

V: TRBV4-3
CDR3: ASSQDGGYNEQF

V: TRBV6-5
CDR3: ASRTSGNTDTQY

V: TRBV10-3
CDR3: AISDRTSGLIDEQY

V: TRBV28
CDR3: ASRGDRGRQPQH

V: TRBV5-6
CDR3: ASSLLSSGRKPY

V: TRBV6-1
CDR3: ASSEPRQGGSGYT

V: TRBV6-6
CDR3: ASSRRGVKGYEQY

V: TRBV27
CDR3: ASSFRGTAGGEQY

V: TRBV5-1
CDR3: ASSLLAGTSDEQF

V: TRBV5-4
CDR3: ASSLFGEGAF

V: TRBV7-8
CDR3: ASSLYISGNTIY

V: TRBV27
CDR3: ASRPGQAGYGYT

V: TRBV6-6
CDR3: ASSLLSGFDQPQH

V: TRBV7-2
CDR3: ASSLDRSNPGELF

V: TRBV4-3
CDR3: ASSQDLGESSYEQY

V: TRBV29-1
CDR3: SVIPGTDTQY

V: TRBV11-3
CDR3: ASSLAGGDEQF

V: TRBV6-1
CDR3: ASGERTVKAF

V: TRBV6-5
CDR3: ASSQGSGTQY

V: TRBV7-8
CDR3: ASSALSGSNEQF

V: TRBV5-1
CDR3: ASSTDRGLYEQY

V: TRBV7-9
CDR3: ASSLRQNYGYT

V: TRBV9
CDR3: ASSVAMRPGELF

V: TRBV5-6
CDR3: ASSSSPGEETQY

V: TRBV28
CDR3: ASSSNLGQGWTEAF

V: TRBV6-1
CDR3: ASSEGRGETQY

V: TRBV5-1
CDR3: ASSPDPPSRGLSQY

V: TRBV27
CDR3: ASSSPGTRWF

V: TRBV2
CDR3: ASTSRGQGTPRVTEAF

V: TRBV5-6
CDR3: ASSLDAGAGNTIY

V: TRBV6-5
CDR3: ASSEGGPIT

V: TRBV18
CDR3: ASSPPTGVTLDEQY

V: TRBV4-2
CDR3: ASSQETSVPSYEQY

V: TRBV6-1
CDR3: ASTGEKTNYGYT

V: TRBV6-5
CDR3: ASTPTGGRAEAF

V: TRBV6-5
CDR3: ASSYSGGNTGELF

V: TRBV6-5
CDR3: ASSYSWRDTEAF

V: TRBV10-3
CDR3: ATTSEGAEQY

V: TRBV15
CDR3: ATSTGTGRRETQY

V: TRBV18
CDR3: ASSPLAGRTYNEQF

V: TRBV27
CDR3: ASSPWTGFTEAF

V: TRBV18
CDR3: ASHSQGASDTQY

V: TRBV11-2
CDR3: ASSLKLAEAF

V: TRBV7-2
CDR3: ASSLGLSYNEQF

V: TRBV5-1
CDR3: ASSLAQGAGEQF

V: TRBV7-8
CDR3: ASSLLWREAEAWNTEAF

V: TRBV5-1
CDR3: ASSVKRGNYEQY

V: TRBV15
CDR3: ATSRNLASGSVGYNEQF

V: TRBV5-1
CDR3: ASSPTGAPDEKLF

V: TRBV4-1
CDR3: ASSGSSGANVLT